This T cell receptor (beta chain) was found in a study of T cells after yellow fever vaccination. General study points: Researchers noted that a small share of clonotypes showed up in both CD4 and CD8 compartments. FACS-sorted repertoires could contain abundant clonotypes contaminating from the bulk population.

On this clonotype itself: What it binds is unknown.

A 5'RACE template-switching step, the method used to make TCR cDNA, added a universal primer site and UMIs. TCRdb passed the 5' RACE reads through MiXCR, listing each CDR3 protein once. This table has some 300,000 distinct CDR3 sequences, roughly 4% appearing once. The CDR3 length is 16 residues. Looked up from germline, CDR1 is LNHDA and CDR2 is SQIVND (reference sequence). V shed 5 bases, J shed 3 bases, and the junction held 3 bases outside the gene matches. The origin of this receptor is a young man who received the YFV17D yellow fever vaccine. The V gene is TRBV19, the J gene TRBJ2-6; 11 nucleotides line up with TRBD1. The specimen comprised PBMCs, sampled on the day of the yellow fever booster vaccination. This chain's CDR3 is CASSPGTGGGANVLTF. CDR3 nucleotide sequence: TGTGCCAGTAGTCCCGGGACAGGGGGTGGGGCCAACGTCCTGACTTTC. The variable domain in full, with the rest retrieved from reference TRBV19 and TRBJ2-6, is DGGITQSPKYLFRKEGQNVTLSCEQNLNHDAMYWYRQDPGQGLRLIYYSQIVNDFQKGDIAEGYSVSREKKESFPLTVTSAQKNPTAFYLCASSPGTGGGANVLTFGAGSRLTVL.